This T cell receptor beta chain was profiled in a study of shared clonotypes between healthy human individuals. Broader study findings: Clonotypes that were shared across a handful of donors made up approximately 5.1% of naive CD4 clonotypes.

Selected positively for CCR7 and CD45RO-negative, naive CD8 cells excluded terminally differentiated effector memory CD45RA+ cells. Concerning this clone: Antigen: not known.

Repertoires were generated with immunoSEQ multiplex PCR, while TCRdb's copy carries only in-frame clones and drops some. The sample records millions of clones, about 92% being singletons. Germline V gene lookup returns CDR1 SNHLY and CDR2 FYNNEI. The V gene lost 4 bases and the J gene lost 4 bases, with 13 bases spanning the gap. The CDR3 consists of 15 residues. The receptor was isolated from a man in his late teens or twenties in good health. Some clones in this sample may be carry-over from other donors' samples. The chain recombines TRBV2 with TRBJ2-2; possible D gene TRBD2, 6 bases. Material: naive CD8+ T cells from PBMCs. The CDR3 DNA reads TGTGCCAGCAGTGTGTCGGGAGAAGGCACCGGGGAGCTGTTTTTT. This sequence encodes CASSVSGEGTGELFF.